This T cell receptor (beta chain) was identified during a study of blood T cell repertoires in COVID-19. Study summary: Whether acute or convalescent, the COVID-19 samples came from the United States, Italy and Spain. In each case, the material was cDNA or gDNA derived from T cells, B-cell-depleted T cells, or PBMCs.

In the study's own analysis: Reference gene primer amplification gave estimated nucleated cell counts. Clones were sequenced by immunoSEQ multiplex PCR, and TCRdb holds only the in-frame ones, with some missing. The V and J calls and clone size are taken from that table; D and trimming were inferred from the DNA. The sample has 350,000 to 450,000 clones, around 84% seen once. Losses at the gene ends were 3 bases for V and 6 bases for J; bases not matched to a gene: 3. The length of the CDR3 is 15 residues. The germline V gene has CDR1 SGHRS and CDR2 YFSETQ. What was sequenced was peripheral blood. The chain links TRBV5-1 to TRBJ2-2, with 12 bases identical to TRBD2. The sequence derives from a human donor in a cohort sampled during active COVID-19. The CDR3 region is CASSSSGGDAGELFF. Here the CDR3 DNA reads TGCGCCAGCAGCTCTAGCGGGGGGGACGCCGGGGAGCTGTTTTTT.